Listed here are 11 T cell receptor beta chains from one sample, sequenced in a study of cytomegalovirus exposure and HLA in healthy donors. It was with 60 Vbeta and 13 Jbeta primers that the PCR ran. TCRdb's copy holds only in-frame clones and misses some; the assay was immunoSEQ multiplex PCR. This sample carries approximately 160,000 clones, roughly 80% of them seen once, and the ten largest clones take about 0.77%. Sequencing was done on a sample of PBMCs. Every receptor here comes from a young woman in good health and CMV-seronegative.

The V call is TRBV21-1, the J call TRBJ2-2; the table assigns TRBD1, which was not confirmed against the DNA. TRBV21-1 is given as a pseudogene. The CDR3 extends over 15 amino acids. CDR3 sequence (DNA): TGTGCCAGCAGCAAAGGGACAGGGGACACCGGGGAGCTGTTTTTT. It translates to CASSKGTGDTGELFF.

The chain has TRBV12-5 and TRBJ2-5, with 11 bases aligning to TRBD2. CDR1 is LGHNT, CDR2 FRNRAP, per germline. The CDR3 totals 15 residues. V lost 1 base and J lost 2; bases outside the gene matches: 0. In DNA, the CDR3 is TGTGCTAGTGGTTTGGGACTAGCGGGACAAGAGACCCAGTACTTC. Protein sequence: CASGLGLAGQETQYF.

The V gene is TRBV28, the J gene TRBJ2-5, with D possibly TRBD2 on 6 matching bases. V was trimmed by 4 bases and J by 5 bases, leaving 17 bases between them. CDR1 MDHEN and CDR2 SYDVKM come from the germline V gene. This CDR3 is 15 amino acids long. DNA of the CDR3: TGTGCCAGCAGTTATGACGGAGGGGCGCGGGAGACCCAGTACTTC. Protein: CASSYDGGARETQYF.

The rearrangement links TRBV2 to TRBJ1-4; TRBD1 is a possible D gene (6 bases). The germline V gene encodes CDR1 SNHLY and CDR2 FYNNEI. Trimming shortened V by 1 base and J by 5 bases, and 8 bases separated the two germline ends. The CDR3 spans 14 residues. The CDR3 DNA reads TGTGCCAGCAGTGAAGGGACAGCGAATGAAAAACTGTTTTTT. Amino acids: CASSEGTANEKLFF.

The V and J genes are TRBV6-1 and TRBJ2-7; 10 bases map to TRBD2. The V and J ends lost 6 bases and 3 bases, in that order; junction bases with no gene match: 5. Germline loops: CDR1 MNHNS, CDR2 SASEGT. This CDR3 spans 14 amino acids. For the CDR3, the DNA is TGTGCCAGCAGAACGGTAGCGGGAGGCTACGAGCAGTACTTC. Amino acid sequence: CASRTVAGGYEQYF.

This chain connects TRBV19 to TRBJ2-7; 14 bases are a match to TRBD2. The CDR3 runs 16 residues. V lost 4 bases, J lost 7 bases, and 9 bases stayed unmatched. Germline loops: CDR1 LNHDA, CDR2 SQIVND (reference sequence). CDR3 sequence (DNA): TGTGCCAGTAGTAGGGATCCGGGACTAGCGGGAGTTGAGCAGTACTTC. Translation: CASSRDPGLAGVEQYF.

The chain carries TRBV7-9 and TRBJ2-1, with 11 bases fitting TRBD2. Germline trimming cut 1 base from V and 0 bases from J; bases unmatched to any gene: 8. Germline lookup yields CDR1 SEHNR and CDR2 FQNEAQ (reference sequence). CDR3 length: 19 residues. The CDR3 loop reads CASSLGGSGRGGSYNEQFF. CDR3 nucleotide sequence: TGTGCCAGCAGCTTAGGGGGTAGCGGGAGGGGAGGCTCCTACAATGAGCAGTTCTTC.

A few counts support this clone. This chain uses TRBV7-2 with TRBJ2-6; D may be TRBD2 (5 bases). The CDR3 extends over 19 amino acids. CDR1 and CDR2 from the germline V gene are SGHTA and FQGNSA. V dropped 7 bases and J dropped 2 bases, with 24 bases sitting between them. The CDR3 here is CASTPRAQGWGTGANVLTF. DNA of the CDR3: TGTGCCAGCACTCCGCGGGCGCAAGGGTGGGGAACTGGGGCCAACGTCCTGACTTTC.

This chain joins TRBV4-2 and TRBJ2-7; no clear D gene. V was clipped by 1 base and J by 6 bases, with 7 bases between them. The germline V gene encodes CDR1 LGHNA and CDR2 YNFKEQ. This CDR3 contains 12 residues. The CDR3 region has the DNA TGTGCCAGCAGCCAAGTCTCTCGCGAGCAGTACTTC. Its protein product is CASSQVSREQYF.

This clone showed up just a few times. This chain connects TRBV19 to TRBJ2-2; 8 positions agree with TRBD1. CDR1 LNHDA and CDR2 SQIVND come from the germline V gene (reference sequence). The CDR3 length is 16 residues. With V trimmed by 8 bases and J by 8 bases, 16 bases remained unmatched. CDR3 region: CASVTLQGAAIGELFF. DNA of the CDR3: TGTGCCAGTGTCACCCTTCAGGGGGCCGCTATAGGGGAGCTGTTTTTT.

The rearrangement links TRBV6-5 to TRBJ1-2; D uncertain. V dropped 0 bases and J dropped 6 bases, with 11 bases sitting between them. Germline CDR1 and CDR2: MNHEY and SVGAGI. This CDR3 is built from 14 residues. The CDR3 region has the DNA TGTGCCAGCAGTTACTCGAAAGGGAGGGATGGCTACACCTTC. Its protein product is CASSYSKGRDGYTF.